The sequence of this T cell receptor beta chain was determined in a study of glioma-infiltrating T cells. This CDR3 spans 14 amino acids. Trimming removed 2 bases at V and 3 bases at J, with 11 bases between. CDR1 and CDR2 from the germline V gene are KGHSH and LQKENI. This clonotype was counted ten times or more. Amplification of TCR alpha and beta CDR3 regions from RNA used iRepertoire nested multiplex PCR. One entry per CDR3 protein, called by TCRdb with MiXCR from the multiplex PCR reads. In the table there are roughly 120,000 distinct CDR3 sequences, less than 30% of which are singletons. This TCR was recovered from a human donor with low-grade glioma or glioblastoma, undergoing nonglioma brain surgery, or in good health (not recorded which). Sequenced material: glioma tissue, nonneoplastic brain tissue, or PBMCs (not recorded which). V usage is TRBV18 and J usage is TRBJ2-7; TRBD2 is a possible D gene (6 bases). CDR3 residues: CASSPTPGDYEQYF. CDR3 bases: TGTGCCAGCTCACCAACCCCGGGAGACTACGAGCAGTACTTC.